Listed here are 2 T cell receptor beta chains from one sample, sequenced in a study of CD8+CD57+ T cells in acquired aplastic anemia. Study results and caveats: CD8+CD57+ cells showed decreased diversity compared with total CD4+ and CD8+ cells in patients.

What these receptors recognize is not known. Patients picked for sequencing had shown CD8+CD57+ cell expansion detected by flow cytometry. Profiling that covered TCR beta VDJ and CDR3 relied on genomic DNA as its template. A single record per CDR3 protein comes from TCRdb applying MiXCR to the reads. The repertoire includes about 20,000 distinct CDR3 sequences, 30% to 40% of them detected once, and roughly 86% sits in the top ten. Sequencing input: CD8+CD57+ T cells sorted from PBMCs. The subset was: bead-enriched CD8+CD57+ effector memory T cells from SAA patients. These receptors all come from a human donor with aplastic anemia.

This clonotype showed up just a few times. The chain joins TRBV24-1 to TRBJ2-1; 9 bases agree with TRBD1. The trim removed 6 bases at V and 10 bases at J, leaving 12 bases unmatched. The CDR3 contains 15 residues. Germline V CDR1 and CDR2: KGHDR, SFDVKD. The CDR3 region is CATSPGTGSDKEQFF. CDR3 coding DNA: TGTGCCACCAGTCCGGGGACAGGGTCCGATAAGGAGCAGTTCTTC.

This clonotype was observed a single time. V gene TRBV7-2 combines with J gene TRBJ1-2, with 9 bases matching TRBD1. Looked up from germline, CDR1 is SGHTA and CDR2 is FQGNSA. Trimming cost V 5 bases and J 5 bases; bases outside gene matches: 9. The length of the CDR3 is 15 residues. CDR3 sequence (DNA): TGTGCCAGCAGCCCGTCGACAGGGGGGCTGTATGGCTACACCTTC. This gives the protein CASSPSTGGLYGYTF.